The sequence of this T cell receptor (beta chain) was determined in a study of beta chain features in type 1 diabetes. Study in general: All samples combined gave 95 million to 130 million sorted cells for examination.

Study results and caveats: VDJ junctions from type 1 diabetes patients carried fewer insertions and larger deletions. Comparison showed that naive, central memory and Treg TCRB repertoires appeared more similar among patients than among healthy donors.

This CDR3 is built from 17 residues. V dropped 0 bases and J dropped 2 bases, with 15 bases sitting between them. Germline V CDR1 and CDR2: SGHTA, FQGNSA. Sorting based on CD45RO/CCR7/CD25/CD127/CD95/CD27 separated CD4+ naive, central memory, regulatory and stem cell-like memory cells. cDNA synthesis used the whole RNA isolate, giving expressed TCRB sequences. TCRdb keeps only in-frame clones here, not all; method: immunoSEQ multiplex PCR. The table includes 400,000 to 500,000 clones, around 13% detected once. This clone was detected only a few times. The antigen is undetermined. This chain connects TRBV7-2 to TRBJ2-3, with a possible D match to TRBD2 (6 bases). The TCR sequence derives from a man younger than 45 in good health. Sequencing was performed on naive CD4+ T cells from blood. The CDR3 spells CASSLAGAGQATDTQYF. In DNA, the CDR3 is TGTGCCAGCAGCTTAGCGGGCGCGGGGCAAGCCACAGATACGCAGTATTTT. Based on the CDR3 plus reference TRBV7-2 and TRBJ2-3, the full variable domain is GAGVSQSPSNKVTEKGKDVELRCDPISGHTALYWYRQSLGQGLEFLIYFQGNSAPDKSGLPSDRFSAERTGGSVSTLTIQRTQQEDSAVYLCASSLAGAGQATDTQYFGPGTRLTVL.